The 19 T cell receptor beta chains in this list originate from one sample, sequenced in a study of T cell responses to AZD1222 COVID-19 vaccine. Generated by immunoSEQ multiplex PCR, the TCRdb table keeps only in-frame clones and is missing some. The data show 150,000 to 200,000 clones, approximately 95% seen once. This specimen was peripheral blood, taken on day 0 of AZD1222 vaccination. These receptors were collected from an adult in good health.

This clone was seen only once. The J gene is TRBJ1-6, the V gene TRBV5-1; no definite D call. The CDR3 length is 16 residues. Germline CDR1 reads SGHRS; CDR2 reads YFSETQ. V was cut by 3 bases and J by 0 bases, with 10 bases left in between. The CDR3 DNA reads TGCGCCAGCAGCTATTCACCAAGCTCCTATAATTCACCCCTCCACTTT. This sequence encodes CASSYSPSSYNSPLHF.

The chain recombines TRBV6-5 with TRBJ1-5, with D possibly matching TRBD1 (5 bases). Germline loops: CDR1 MNHEY, CDR2 SVGAGI. This CDR3 is 15 amino acids long. Trimming removed 5 bases at V and 0 bases at J, with 11 bases between. The DNA for the CDR3 is TGTGCCAGCAGTACGGGACGGTTTAGCAATCAGCCCCAGCATTTT. Its protein is CASSTGRFSNQPQHF.

Only a few counts were recorded for this clone. The rearrangement uses TRBV7-6 and TRBJ2-1; D unresolved. V was pared by 2 bases and J by 8 bases, with 13 bases between. CDR1 and CDR2 from the germline V gene are SGHVS and FNYEAQ. This CDR3 has 14 residues. The CDR3 reads CASSLRTARDEQFF. The CDR3 DNA reads TGTGCCAGCAGCTTAAGGACCGCGAGAGATGAGCAGTTCTTC.

Notes on this clone: The same CDR3 also results from other DNA sequences found in this sample. This chain connects TRBV20-1 to TRBJ1-2; D is unclear. Per germline, CDR1 DFQATT and CDR2 SNEGSKA (reference sequence). V lost 4 bases, J lost 6 bases, and 0 bases lay in between. This CDR3 is built from 8 residues. The CDR3 loop reads CSANGYTF. The DNA for the CDR3 is TGCAGTGCTAATGGCTACACCTTC.

This clone was detected once. The V and J genes are TRBV18 and TRBJ1-2; 7 bases agree with TRBD1. Germline CDR1 reads KGHSH; CDR2 reads LQKENI. The CDR3 has 19 residues. V lost 4 bases to trimming and J lost 0 bases; unmatched junction nucleotides: 17. CDR3 in amino acids: CASSLRQGTRLIPNYGYTF. CDR3 DNA sequence: TGTGCCAGCTCACTACGACAGGGAACCCGTCTGATTCCTAACTATGGCTACACCTTC.

V and J are TRBV5-1 and TRBJ2-5; D is undetermined. The CDR3 runs 13 residues. The germline CDR1 and CDR2 sequences are SGHRS and YFSETQ. The V end lost 1 base, the J end lost 2 bases, and 6 bases lay between the germline ends. The CDR3 coding sequence is TGCGCCAGCAGCTTGTCTCCGCAAGAGACCCAGTACTTC. Protein: CASSLSPQETQYF.

This chain connects TRBV19 to TRBJ1-2; D uncertain. CDR1 and CDR2 from the germline V gene are LNHDA and SQIVND (reference sequence). V lost 4 bases, J lost 7 bases, and 13 bases lay in between. The CDR3 contains 13 residues. Written as DNA, the CDR3 is TGTGCCAGTAGTAGCCGCCGGCTGGGTGGCTACACCTTC. This sequence encodes CASSSRRLGGYTF.

The CDR3 loop reads CASSLTGGNTGELFF. The CDR3 DNA follows: TGTGCCAGCAGCTTAACAGGGGGGAACACCGGGGAGCTGTTTTTT. The chain links TRBV7-8 to TRBJ2-2; 8 bases match TRBD1. Germline assignment: CDR1 SGHVS and CDR2 FQNEAQ. J was trimmed by 1 base and V by 2 bases; bases with no gene match: 0. The CDR3 loop spans 15 amino acids.

V is TRBV25-1 and J is TRBJ1-2; D might be TRBD1 (5 bases). There are 16 residues in the CDR3. Deletions cut 2 bases from V and 7 bases from J, with 20 bases between. The germline V gene encodes CDR1 MGHDK and CDR2 SYGVNS. The CDR3 spells CASSEPNPAAGSGYTF. Written as DNA, the CDR3 is TGTGCCAGCAGTGAACCGAACCCGGCGGCAGGGTCTGGCTACACCTTC.

The V and J genes are TRBV7-9 and TRBJ1-4; D possibly corresponds to TRBD1 (6 bases). CDR1 is SEHNR and CDR2 is FQNEAQ in the germline V gene (reference sequence). The CDR3 consists of 18 residues. Between the trimmed V and J ends, which lost 2 bases and 0 bases, there was a span of 16 bases. The CDR3 loop is CASSLRKGHRATNEKLFF. The CDR3 DNA is TGTGCCAGCAGCTTAAGGAAGGGACACCGAGCAACTAATGAAAAACTGTTTTTT.

This clone was found once. The rearrangement joins TRBV7-9 to TRBJ2-2; 7 positions agree with TRBD2. V dropped 5 bases and J dropped 8; count of bases not matched to a gene: 17. Germline CDR1 and CDR2: SEHNR and FQNEAQ (reference sequence). This CDR3 spans 17 amino acids. DNA of the CDR3: TGTGCCAGCAGCCCCAGGGCTTCAGCGGGGCGCTGGGGGGAGCTGTTTTTT. Protein product: CASSPRASAGRWGELFF.

J is TRBJ1-5 and V is TRBV18, with D unclear. Germline values: CDR1 KGHSH, CDR2 LQKENI. CDR3 size: 14 residues. V was shortened by 2 bases and J by 2 bases, with 7 bases between the two germline ends. CDR3 in DNA: TGTGCCAGCTCACCAGGGGAAGGCAATCAGCCCCAGCATTTT. Protein sequence: CASSPGEGNQPQHF.

V usage is TRBV11-2 and J usage is TRBJ2-7, with D maybe TRBD1 (6 bases). V lost 5 bases and J 8 bases, leaving 22 bases between the germline ends. The CDR3 is 15 residues long. Germline CDR1 reads SGHAT; CDR2 reads FQNNGV. The CDR3 DNA reads TGTGCCAGCAGCCAACTCCGTCCACAGGGTCGGCAGCAGTACTTC. Its protein product is CASSQLRPQGRQQYF.

This chain links TRBV5-4 with TRBJ2-5; TRBD2 aligns across 7 bases. Germline assignment: CDR1 SGHNT and CDR2 YYREEE (reference sequence). The CDR3 is 13 residues long. V gave up 4 bases and J gave up 5 bases; unmatched junction bases: 5. CDR3: CASSQTSEETQYF. The DNA for the CDR3 is TGTGCCAGCAGCCAAACTAGCGAGGAGACCCAGTACTTC.

The rearrangement joins TRBV11-1 to TRBJ2-6; D is possibly TRBD1 (5 bases). The CDR3 is 16 amino acids. Germline values: CDR1 SGHAT, CDR2 FQDESV (reference sequence). Trimming removed 1 base from V and 2 bases from J, with 9 bases in between. The chain's CDR3 is CASSLDQGAGANVLTF. The CDR3 bases are TGTGCCAGCAGCTTAGACCAGGGTGCTGGGGCCAACGTCCTGACTTTC.

The chain couples TRBV6-1 to TRBJ2-7; TRBD2 matches 11 bases. Unmatched junction bases numbered 3, after V lost 0 bases and J lost 2 bases. There are 16 residues in the CDR3. Germline CDR1 is MNHNS and CDR2 is SASEGT. The CDR3 DNA is TGTGCCAGCAGTGAAGCTCTGACTAGCGGGACCTACGAGCAGTACTTC. This codes for CASSEALTSGTYEQYF.

V and J are TRBV3-1 (or the pseudogene TRBV3-2) and TRBJ1-2, with D unclear. The germline CDR1 and CDR2 sequences are LGHDT and YNNKEL (reference sequence). The CDR3 runs 16 residues. Trimming pared 1 base from V and 3 bases from J, leaving 15 bases between. For the CDR3, the DNA is TGTGCCAGCAGCCAAGTCATATCGAGAAGGGACTATGGCTACACCTTC. Amino acids: CASSQVISRRDYGYTF.

The rearrangement links TRBV27 to TRBJ2-2, with TRBD2 identical over 7 bases. This CDR3 has 13 amino acids. V dropped 10 bases and J dropped 5; count of bases not matched to a gene: 7. From germline, CDR1 is MNHEY and CDR2 SMNVEV (reference sequence). CDR3 region: CATQAGVTGELFF. CDR3 nucleotides: TGTGCCACACAGGCGGGAGTTACCGGGGAGCTGTTTTTT.

The chain couples TRBV27 to TRBJ2-1; D not certain. Germline V CDR1 and CDR2: MNHEY, SMNVEV (reference sequence). The CDR3 is made up of 13 amino acids. V shed 0 bases and J shed 9 bases, with 9 bases lying between them. In DNA form, the CDR3 reads TGTGCCAGCAGTTTATCGCTTTCGACTGAGCAGTTCTTC. The encoded protein is CASSLSLSTEQFF.